The clone carrying this T cell receptor (beta chain) was found a few times. Its antigen is undetermined. The entry originates in a study of cytomegalovirus exposure and HLA in healthy donors. Across the whole study: Approximately 200 million T cells yielded around 120 million unique TCR beta sequences in earlier analysis. Study conclusions and caveats: Researchers had no immune exposure information except CMV serostatus available. Most TCR sequences were uncommon, yet certain public TCRs appeared in many donors.

Vbeta (60) and Jbeta (13) primers were used in the PCR. Authors' data handling: Some 10 million shared chains were among the roughly 80 million unique TCR beta chains that a later analysis counted. Profiled with immunoSEQ multiplex PCR; TCRdb holds only in-frame clones, not every one. V, J and clone size are taken as reported in that table, and D and trimming were inferred from the DNA itself. The table shows 85,000 to 120,000 clones, with 60% to 80% occurring only once. The V gene lost 4 bases and the J gene lost 0 bases, with 11 bases spanning the gap. Germline CDR1 is SGHRS and CDR2 is YFSETQ. The CDR3 spans 14 residues.

The J gene is TRBJ2-7, the V gene TRBV5-1; a weak D match, TRBD2 (5 bases). This receptor was obtained from a boy between 10 and 17 years old in good health and CMV-seronegative. The sample was PBMCs. CDR3 coding DNA: TGCGCCAGCAGCCCCGGACGGGGCTCCTACGAGCAGTACTTC. This translates into CASSPGRGSYEQYF.